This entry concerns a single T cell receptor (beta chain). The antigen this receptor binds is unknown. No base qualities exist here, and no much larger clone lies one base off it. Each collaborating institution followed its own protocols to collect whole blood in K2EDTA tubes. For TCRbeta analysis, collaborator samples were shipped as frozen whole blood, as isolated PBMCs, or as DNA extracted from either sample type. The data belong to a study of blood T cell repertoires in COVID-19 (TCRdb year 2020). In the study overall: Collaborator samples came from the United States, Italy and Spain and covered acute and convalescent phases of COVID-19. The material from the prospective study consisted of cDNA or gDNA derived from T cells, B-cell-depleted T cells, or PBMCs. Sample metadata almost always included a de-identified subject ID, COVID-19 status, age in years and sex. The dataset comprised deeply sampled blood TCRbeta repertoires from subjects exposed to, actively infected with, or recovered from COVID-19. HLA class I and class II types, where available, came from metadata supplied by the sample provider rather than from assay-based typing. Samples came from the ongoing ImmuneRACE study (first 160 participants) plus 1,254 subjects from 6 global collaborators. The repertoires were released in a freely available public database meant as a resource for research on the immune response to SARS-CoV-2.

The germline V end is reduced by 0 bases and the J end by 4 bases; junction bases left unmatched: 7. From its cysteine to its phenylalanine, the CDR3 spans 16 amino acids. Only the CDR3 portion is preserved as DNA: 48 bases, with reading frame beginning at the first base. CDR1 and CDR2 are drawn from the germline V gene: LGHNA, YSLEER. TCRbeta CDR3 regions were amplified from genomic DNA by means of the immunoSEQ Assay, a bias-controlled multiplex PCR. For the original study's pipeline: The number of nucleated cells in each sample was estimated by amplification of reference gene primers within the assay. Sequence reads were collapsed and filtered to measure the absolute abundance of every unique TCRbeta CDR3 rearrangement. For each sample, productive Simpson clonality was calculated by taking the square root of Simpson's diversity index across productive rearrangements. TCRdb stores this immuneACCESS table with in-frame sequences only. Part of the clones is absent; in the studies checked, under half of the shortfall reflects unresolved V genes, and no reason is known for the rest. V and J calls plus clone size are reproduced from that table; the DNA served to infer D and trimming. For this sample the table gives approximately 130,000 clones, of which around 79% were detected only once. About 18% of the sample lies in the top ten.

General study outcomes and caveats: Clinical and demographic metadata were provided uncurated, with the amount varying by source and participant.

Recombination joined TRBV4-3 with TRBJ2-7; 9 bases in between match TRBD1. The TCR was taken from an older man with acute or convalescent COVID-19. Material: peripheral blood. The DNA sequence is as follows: TGCGCCAGCAGCCAAGAGACCAGCGGGACAGGGTACGAGCAGTACTTC. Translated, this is CASSQETSGTGYEQYF.